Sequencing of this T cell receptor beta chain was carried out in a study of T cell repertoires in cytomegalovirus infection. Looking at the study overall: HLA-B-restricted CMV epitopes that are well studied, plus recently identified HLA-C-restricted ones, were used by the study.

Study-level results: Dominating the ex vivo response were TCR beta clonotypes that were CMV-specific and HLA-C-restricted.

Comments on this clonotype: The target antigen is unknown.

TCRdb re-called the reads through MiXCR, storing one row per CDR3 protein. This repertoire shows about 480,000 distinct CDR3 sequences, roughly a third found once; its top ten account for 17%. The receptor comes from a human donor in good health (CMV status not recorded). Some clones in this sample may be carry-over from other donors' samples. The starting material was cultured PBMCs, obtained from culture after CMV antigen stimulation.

The CDR3 reads CASSSTQENTGELFF. The CDR3 region has the DNA TGTGCCAGCAGTTCCACACAGGAGAACACCGGGGAGCTGTTTTTT. V and J are TRBV12-3 or TRBV12-4 and TRBJ2-2; a possible D gene is TRBD1 (5 bases). This CDR3 comprises 15 residues. The germline V and J ends were trimmed by 4 bases and 1 base, with 10 bases remaining between them.